These T cell receptor beta chains were read from a single sample in a study of blood T cell repertoires in COVID-19. Assay: immunoSEQ multiplex PCR; the TCRdb copy retains only in-frame clones and omits some. Of about 290,000 clones detected, around 86% appear once; the ten largest clones hold 1.5% to 2%. Source material: PBMCs or T cells enriched from blood (not recorded which). The receptors come from a woman aged 40 to 49 who had recovered from COVID-19. CDR3s include the opening cysteine and the closing phenylalanine or tryptophan. A D gene is named only where the DNA matches it firmly. Expanded clones get a size class; other rows say once, few or many, or leave the size out.

d_gene	abundance	v_gene	j_gene	CDR3aa	CDR3nt
NA	NA	TRBV18	TRBJ1-2	CASSPLSDGYTF	TGTGCCAGCTCACCACTGAGTGATGGCTACACCTTC
TRBD2	NA	TRBV27	TRBJ2-7	CASRPSGRGWGEQYF	TGTGCCAGCAGACCTAGCGGGAGAGGCTGGGGCGAGCAGTACTTC
TRBD1	NA	TRBV12-5	TRBJ1-6	CASGFYPGQLNSPLHF	TGTGCTAGTGGTTTCTACCCGGGACAGCTTAATTCACCCCTCCACTTT
TRBD1	NA	TRBV5-1	TRBJ2-3	CASSPQGLTGGMTDTQYF	TGCGCCAGCAGCCCCCAGGGTTTGACAGGGGGCATGACAGATACGCAGTATTTT
NA	NA	TRBV3-1/TRBV3-2	TRBJ1-3	CASSQEGGGSGNTIYF	TGTGCCAGCAGCCAAGAAGGAGGAGGGTCTGGAAACACCATATATTTT
TRBD1	NA	TRBV5-4	TRBJ1-1	CASSPPGQGTEAFF	TGTGCCAGCAGCCCACCGGGACAGGGAACTGAAGCTTTCTTT
TRBD2	NA	TRBV7-9	TRBJ2-3	CASSFGGAGSTDTQYF	TGTGCCAGCAGTTTCGGGGGGGCAGGGTCCACAGATACGCAGTATTTT
NA	NA	TRBV19	TRBJ1-2	CASSHSMYGYTF	TGTGCCAGTAGTCACTCCATGTATGGCTACACCTTC
NA	NA	TRBV29-1	TRBJ2-3	CSVGGRGGDTQYF	TGCAGCGTTGGTGGTAGGGGTGGGGATACGCAGTATTTT
NA	NA	TRBV2	TRBJ1-5	CASSEAYGGPDQPQHF	TGTGCCAGCAGTGAGGCCTACGGGGGGCCAGATCAGCCCCAGCATTTT
TRBD1	NA	TRBV7-9	TRBJ1-3	CASSLRPGQRTNTIYF	TGTGCCAGCAGCTTGCGACCGGGACAGAGGACAAACACCATATATTTT
NA	NA	TRBV7-6	TRBJ1-6	CASSLGGHVNSPLHF	TGTGCCAGCAGCTTAGGGGGACACGTTAATTCACCCCTCCACTTT
NA	NA	TRBV7-2	TRBJ1-2	CASSRRQTDGYTF	TGTGCCAGCAGCCGCCGACAGACAGATGGCTACACCTTC
NA	once	TRBV5-1	TRBJ2-3	CASSLDGGGNRADTQYF	TGCGCCAGCAGCTTGGACGGCGGGGGCAATCGGGCAGATACGCAGTATTTT
NA	NA	TRBV6-5	TRBJ1-6	CASRPDGDRPLHF	TGTGCCAGCAGACCCGACGGAGATAGACCCCTCCACTTT
NA	NA	TRBV5-4	TRBJ2-3	CASSFRRGQDTDTQYF	TGTGCCAGCAGCTTCCGGCGGGGGCAGGACACAGATACGCAGTATTTT